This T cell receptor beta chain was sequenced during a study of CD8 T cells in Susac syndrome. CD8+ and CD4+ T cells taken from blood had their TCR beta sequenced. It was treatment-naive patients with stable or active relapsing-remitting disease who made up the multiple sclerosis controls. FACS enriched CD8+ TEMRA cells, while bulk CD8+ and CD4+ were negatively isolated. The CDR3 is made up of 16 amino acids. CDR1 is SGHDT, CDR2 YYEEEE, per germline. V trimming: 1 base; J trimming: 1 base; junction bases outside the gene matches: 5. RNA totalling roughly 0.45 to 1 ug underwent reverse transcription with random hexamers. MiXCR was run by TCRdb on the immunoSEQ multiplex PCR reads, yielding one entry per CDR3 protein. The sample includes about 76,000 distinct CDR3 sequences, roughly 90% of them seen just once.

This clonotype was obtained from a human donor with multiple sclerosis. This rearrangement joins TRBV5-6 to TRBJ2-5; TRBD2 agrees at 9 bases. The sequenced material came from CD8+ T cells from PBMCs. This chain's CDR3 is CASSLMVAGAQETQYF. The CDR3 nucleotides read TGTGCCAGCAGCTTGATGGTAGCGGGGGCCCAAGAGACCCAGTACTTC.